Listed below are T cell receptor beta chains from one sample, sequenced in a study of blood T cell repertoires in COVID-19. The repertoire was sequenced with immunoSEQ multiplex PCR; TCRdb's copy has only in-frame clones and lacks some. Of about 230,000 clones listed, around 80% are singletons. Sequenced: peripheral blood. The source is a woman aged 40 to 50 who had recovered from COVID-19. CDR3s leave out the opening cysteine and the closing phenylalanine or tryptophan. The order of the fields is J gene, V gene, clone size, CDR3 protein. Clone size is not always given. Where it is, it says once, few, many or a class for expanded clones.

TRBJ2-7 TRBV5-8 NA ASSIGHSYEQY
TRBJ2-5 TRBV7-2 NA ASSSLTMTQETQY
TRBJ1-2 TRBV2 NA ASGGVEEDLYGYT
TRBJ1-4 TRBV27 once ASSAGQGLAEKLF
TRBJ2-2 TRBV11-1 NA ASSASSGLDTGELF
TRBJ1-1 TRBV28 few ASSYTVNTEAF
TRBJ1-1 TRBV5-4 NA ASSPWGGTEAF
TRBJ2-2 TRBV3-1/TRBV3-2 many ASSQEAASRLTGELF
TRBJ1-6 TRBV30 NA AWSETYPGGFNSPLH
TRBJ1-2 TRBV5-1 NA ASRSTGDYGYT
TRBJ2-7 TRBV12-3/TRBV12-4 NA ASSLSGFTAQY
TRBJ2-7 TRBV2 NA ASRAGGYEQY
TRBJ1-2 TRBV9 NA ASSGDRGHYT
TRBJ2-5 TRBV7-2 NA ASRLGTEETQY
TRBJ1-1 TRBV3-1/TRBV3-2 NA ASSQGTGGSEAF
TRBJ2-1 TRBV7-9 few ASSLTLAGAGNEQF
TRBJ2-3 TRBV5-1 NA ASSLTRLASTDTQY
TRBJ1-1 TRBV10-3 NA AISDPGTGHTEAF
TRBJ2-5 TRBV10-3 NA AISPRGQETQY
TRBJ1-2 TRBV18 NA ASSSEQGANGYT
TRBJ1-5 TRBV7-8 NA ASSLEGQGNQPQH
TRBJ2-6 TRBV6-2/TRBV6-3 once ASSGTGGAGANVLT
TRBJ2-3 TRBV5-1 few ASSSWAEGDTQY
TRBJ1-2 TRBV28 NA ASTDQVGYT
TRBJ1-5 TRBV7-2 NA ASSPRTDLEPQH
TRBJ1-3 TRBV3-1/TRBV3-2 NA ASSPEFSGSSGNTIY
TRBJ2-2 TRBV7-6 NA ASSPDRRDTGELF
TRBJ1-6 TRBV14 few ASSLDSDSPLH
TRBJ2-3 TRBV19 NA ASSNQPGQGAEADTQY
TRBJ1-6 TRBV9 NA ASSAGQLNSPLH
TRBJ1-1 TRBV5-5 NA ASSSQGGRDTEAF
TRBJ1-2 TRBV4-3 NA ASSQASRADYGYT
TRBJ1-4 TRBV6-5 once ASAVGQGNEKLF
TRBJ1-2 TRBV7-2 few ASSLVAGGNYGYT
TRBJ2-1 TRBV12-3/TRBV12-4 NA ASSPVYNEQF
TRBJ2-3 TRBV19 NA ASSGALGGDTQY
TRBJ2-1 TRBV29-1 NA SANYRGAYNEQF
TRBJ1-4 TRBV3-1/TRBV3-2 NA ASSSDREMEKLF
TRBJ2-2 TRBV6-5 NA ASTGTSGTGELF
TRBJ1-5 TRBV19 NA ASSIYGDSNQPQH
TRBJ1-1 TRBV7-9 few ASSSTGPGGHTEAF
TRBJ2-3 TRBV24-1 few AIADSLTDTQY
TRBJ2-7 TRBV12-3/TRBV12-4 NA ASSLGGEQY
TRBJ1-1 TRBV25-1 few ASSRVGQGMSEAF
TRBJ1-2 TRBV28 NA ASSSLGLLAGYT
TRBJ2-4 TRBV2 NA ASKWENVDIQY
TRBJ1-3 TRBV6-5 NA ASKELGNTIY
TRBJ1-1 TRBV5-1 NA ASSETGGTEAF
TRBJ1-2 TRBV9 NA ASSVASGALYGYT
TRBJ2-3 TRBV11-2 NA ASSVPWRTDTQY
TRBJ2-3 TRBV7-6 NA ASSFISTSGGTDTQY
TRBJ2-1 TRBV5-8 few AIPGLAGASSYNEQF
TRBJ2-5 TRBV24-1 NA ATSDFRDPRETQY
TRBJ2-1 TRBV10-1 NA ASSESMLGRPDKRGEQF
TRBJ1-1 TRBV6-5 NA ASSYSSKSTEAF
TRBJ2-3 TRBV5-1 NA ASSFSSGSTDTQY
TRBJ1-1 TRBV29-1 NA SVERGTPDMNTEAF